This T cell receptor (beta chain) was recovered during a study of cytomegalovirus exposure and HLA in healthy donors (dated by TCRdb to about 2017). For the wider study: According to an earlier analysis of several hundred of the donors, about 170 million T cells yielded 117 million unique TCR beta sequences and about 300 Gb of sequence data. Every discovery cohort repertoire had been produced on one sequencing platform. An early release covering about 600 HLA-typed donors comprised about 300 gigabases of sequencing data and around 80 million unique TCR sequences. To predict cytomegalovirus infection status, the study brought together high-throughput TCR immunosequencing, statistical association of individual TCRs with disease status, and machine learning. The study aimed to test whether cataloging public T cell receptors could reveal signatures of past pathogen exposure. In a later analysis, previously published TCR beta repertoires from several hundred donors were re-analyzed and high-resolution HLA genotyping was added so that TCR occurrence patterns could be studied. Among the roughly 430 genotyped donors, approximately 81% belonged to the genetic ancestry cluster associated with self-reported Caucasian donors. Rather than drawing on any new phenotypic data, the later analysis identified candidate immune exposures from TCR beta sequences and the way those sequences occurred across donors. Across approximately 420 genotyped donors of the cohort, an average of about 240,000 unique TCR beta nucleotide sequences per donor were sequenced, and roughly 20% of those sequences were non-productive. An earlier analysis of several hundred of the donors used high-throughput TCR beta sequencing to judge whether each TCR beta V gene segment behaved as functional or pseudogenic. Donor age, sex, ethnicity and CMV serostatus were compiled alongside the repertoire data. Four to six DR-DQ haplotypes were handled as single units for association and clustering because linkage in the cohort was strong. Besides the first cohort of approximately 710 subjects, a separate validation cohort made up of about 120 different subjects was used. Genome-wide SNP genotypes for about 65% of the roughly 700 donors were used in a later genetic analysis, which treated that subset as a discovery cohort. Typing coverage varied by locus: roughly 620-640 donors for A, B, C, DRB1 and DQB1; approximately 560 for DQA1; some 610 for DPA1; 450 to 480 for DPB1. The study profiled the T cell repertoires of approximately 700 subjects by immunosequencing and related them to cytomegalovirus serostatus. HLA typing covered class I and class II loci at four-digit resolution. Beyond this particular receptor, the publication reports: Broadly in line with IMGT annotations, most TCR beta V segments showed up in productive rearrangements about 87% or about 30% of the time in an earlier analysis of roughly 590 of the donors. A later analysis found that TCR association rates varied across HLA loci, with DRB1 alleles showing the most associated TCRs and HLA-C alleles the fewest. Some 15 rarely observed V segments, including chromosome 9 orphons, were excluded from the earlier analysis of about 500 of the donors because counts were too low. According to a later analysis, most CMV-associated TCR beta chains appeared to be HLA-restricted, and the HLA associations seemed to be driven largely by CMV exposure. A further reported finding was that TCR beta sequences accurately predicted the HLA-A and HLA-B alleles for most subjects in the first cohort. A later genetic analysis associated a missense DCLRE1C variant with V-gene and J-gene trimming of TCR beta chains, and an independent cohort replicated the association. In vitro tests confirmed that three of the cytomegalovirus-associated TCR beta chains recognize cytomegalovirus antigens. Linkage disequilibrium might explain the correlated functional status among segregating V segments, but an unknown experimental factor could not be ruled out. Specific HLA alleles were associated with over 15,000 TCR beta sequences at a false discovery rate of 0.05 in a later analysis. A cluster of highly shared sequence variants was judged likely to be a technical artifact of the sequencing pipeline. In a later analysis, HLA-associated TCR beta chains were found to be more clonally expanded and to have lower generation probabilities than equally common non-associated chains. Because some donors lacked HLA typing at each locus, the association tests relied only on the typed subset. Some IMGT-functional V segments, including TRBV6-2 and TRBV6-3, could not be told apart with the 87-base-pair reads, so those segments were excluded. While some public TCRs were present in many individuals, most TCR sequences turned up only very rarely across donors. For the cohort, immune exposure information was limited to CMV serostatus. When HLA alleles, especially DR and DQ, strongly co-occurred, attributing TCR associations to individual alleles was difficult. The study gave a list of more than 150 TCR beta chains associated with cytomegalovirus. Presence/absence analyses assumed roughly uniform sequencing depth across donors, an assumption that may not hold. According to the authors, the approach could potentially be generalized to other disease states and immunological phenotypes. In a later genetic analysis, fewer N-insertions in productive TCRs were reported among donors in an Asian-associated ancestry cluster than the approximately 710-donor mean. A later analysis reported that several top co-occurrence clusters appeared linked to parvovirus B19, influenza, CMV and Epstein-Barr virus. The classifier was reported to diagnose cytomegalovirus status with high specificity and sensitivity in both the original cohort and the validation cohort. This cohort had only TCR beta chains sequenced, and the lack of alpha or paired-chain data limited which features could be detected.

To note about this clone: The antigen it binds to is not known. No clone much larger than this one lies a single base away; base qualities are absent.

Libraries were made using the immunoSEQ multiplex PCR assay. For the multiplex PCR, a mixture combining 60 forward primers for TCR Vbeta segments and 13 reverse primers for TCR Jbeta segments was used. A multiplex PCR assay on genomic DNA amplified the CDR3 region of rearranged TCR beta genes. The Illumina HiSeq System was used to sequence the amplified TCR beta libraries as 87-base-pair reads. In the original analysis: A later analysis tallied 75 million to 95 million unique TCR beta chains across the 610 or so repertoires, and about 12 million of those chains were shared by two or more donors. Raw reads were error-corrected and collapsed into unique sequences with a nearest-neighbor algorithm that merged closely related sequences to remove PCR and sequencing errors. Alignment of CDR3 sequences to IMGT reference sequences was used to assign V, D and J gene segments. Each retained sequence needed at least a six-nucleotide match to both a V gene segment and a J gene segment. Rearrangements were called productive when the CDR3 lacked stop codons and stayed in frame with V and J; all others were non-productive. CDR3 was defined according to IMGT convention as the region running from the second conserved V-encoded cysteine to the conserved J-encoded phenylalanine. In an earlier analysis of around 600 of the donors, sequences lacking an unambiguous match to a single V gene segment were excluded. An earlier analysis of a few hundred of the donors classified V segments as functional when productive rearrangements were above 56.7% and as segregating when the standard deviation between donors was above 5%. To diagnose cytomegalovirus status from the catalog of TCR beta chain sequences, a statistical classification framework was built. A later analysis assigned V and J genes by comparing TCR nucleotide sequences with IMGT/GENE-DB human TR gene sequences. In a later analysis, CDR3 sequences and most-parsimonious VDJ recombination scenarios were assigned using the TCRdist pipeline. A later analysis defined each TCR beta chain by its CDR3 amino acid sequence plus V-gene family, and excluded reads lacking a unique V-gene family. As a way to deal with suspected cross-contamination and a sequencing artifact, a later analysis dropped roughly 600 nucleotide sequences that were highly shared and had low generation probability. In a later analysis, a clonal expansion index for each public chain was calculated from normalized within-repertoire ranks of inferred template counts. Generation probabilities in a later analysis came from a VDJ recombination model fitted to out-of-frame rearrangements, and those results were checked against IGoR. A later analysis scored TCR-TCR, TCR-HLA and TCR-CMV co-occurrence with hypergeometric tests, applying a repertoire-size bias correction to TCR pairs. A later analysis estimated false discovery rates by permuting HLA or CMV assignments 20 times. In a later analysis, co-occurring TCRs were grouped using DBSCAN, and TCRdist sequence similarity was added for clustering within HLA-allele-positive subsets. For co-occurrence clustering, repertoires with fewer than 30,000 or more than 120,000 public chains were excluded, along with roughly 5 repertoires with anomalous nucleotide sharing. The source is immuneACCESS, and TCRdb retained only in-frame sequences with V and J called. Part of the clones is not carried over; for the studies checked, unresolved V genes explain less than half of this, and the remainder is unexplained. D and trimming were read from the DNA, whereas the V and J calls and clone size are those reported in that table. This sample lists some 100,000 clones; 60% to 80% were detected once. The ten largest clonotypes hold about 4.3% of the sample.

The CDR3 covers 17 residues, taking in both the cysteine and the phenylalanine. Just the 51-base CDR3 DNA is kept, in frame starting at base 1. CDR1 and CDR2, looked up from the germline V gene, are LGHNA and YNFKEQ. V lost 3 bases and J lost 3 bases, and the count of bases not matched to a germline gene is 13. In total, 666 healthy bone marrow donors made up the cohort. At the time of sampling, every cohort member was nominally healthy, though immune exposures that went unrecorded were likely present. The donor tested CMV seropositive, placing the donor among the 289 seropositive members of the cohort. A peripheral blood sample was provided by each donor, and peripheral blood mononuclear cells were used for TCR beta sequencing. The Qiagen DNeasy Blood Extraction Kit was used to extract genomic DNA from the blood cell samples.

The clonotype comes from a woman aged 18-35 years in good health and CMV-seropositive. The specimen was PBMCs. The V and J segments used are TRBV4-2 and TRBJ2-7; a stretch of 8 junction bases matches TRBD2. The sequence in DNA is TGTGCCAGCAGCCAGACCTCAGGCCTAGCGGGTGGCTACGAGCAGTACTTC. It codes for CASSQTSGLAGGYEQYF.